This T cell receptor (beta chain) appears in the sequencing data of a study of T cell responses to AZD1222 COVID-19 vaccine. Whole-study results and caveats: With dominance at 160-218 and 743-854, vaccine-associated CD4 TCRs spanned spike. Clonal diversity was possibly underestimated, and the donors were mostly white British, with more females. Without day 14 samples, only post-peak T cell repertoires were studied.

Clones were sequenced by immunoSEQ multiplex PCR, and TCRdb holds only the in-frame ones, with some missing. Of 150,000 to 200,000 clones listed, 80% to 95% were seen once; the top ten hold about 4.4%. The V end was cut by 4 bases, the J end by 8 bases, with 17 bases between. The germline CDR1 and CDR2 sequences are SGHDN and FVKESK. CDR3 length equals 14 residues. A word on this clone: Its antigen is currently unknown.

This sequence joins TRBV14 and TRBJ1-2; D might be TRBD1 (5 bases). The TCR was taken from an adult in good health. This specimen consisted of peripheral blood, obtained on day 0 of AZD1222 vaccination. The CDR3 DNA reads as TGTGCCAGCAGCCCATCCGGGACTCGGGGGGGCTACACCTTC. It translates to CASSPSGTRGGYTF.